In its sample, the clone carrying this T cell receptor beta chain was seen a few times. Antigen: not known. These data belong to a study of cytomegalovirus exposure and HLA in healthy donors. Study-wide background: An earlier analysis found 120 million or so unique TCR beta sequences from about 190 million T cells.

Researchers ran the PCR with 60 Vbeta and 13 Jbeta primers. Some clones are missing from TCRdb's copy, which holds only in-frame ones; the method was immunoSEQ multiplex PCR. The repertoire includes approximately 150,000 clones, roughly three quarters of them detected once, and 13% to 15% sits in the top ten. Points from the study as a whole: The study reported that TCR beta sequences accurately predicted HLA-A and HLA-B alleles in most subjects. Earlier analysis looked at TCR beta V segments, and most were productive about 87% or about 30% of the time.

Between the trimmed V and J ends, which lost 0 bases and 6 bases, there was a span of 15 bases. Germline V gives CDR1 SGHDN, CDR2 FVKESK. The CDR3 spans 15 residues. The receptor comes from a woman aged 35 to 49 in good health and CMV-seronegative. Source material: PBMCs. V gene TRBV14 combines with J gene TRBJ2-7, with a weak D call TRBD2 (5 bases). The CDR3: CASSQEFGNLAEQYF. CDR3 bases: TGTGCCAGCAGCCAAGAATTCGGGAATCTCGCCGAGCAGTACTTC.